The sequence of this T cell receptor (beta chain) was determined in a study of blood T cell repertoires in COVID-19. Turning to the study itself: Researchers got acute and convalescent COVID-19 samples from the United States, Italy and Spain. PBMCs, B-cell-depleted T cells, or T cells provided the cDNA or gDNA that made up the material.

Original data processing: Estimation of nucleated cell counts relied on the amplification of reference gene primers. TCRdb's table, derived via immunoSEQ multiplex PCR, lists solely in-frame clones and lacks some. The DNA gave D and trimming, while V, J and clone size come from that table. The table includes about 92,000 clones, about 85% detected once. Per the germline V gene, CDR1 is LGHNA and CDR2 is YSLEER. The CDR3 is 15 residues long. Germline trimming cut 5 bases from V and 8 bases from J; bases unmatched to any gene: 10. This TCR was recovered from a human donor in a cohort sampled during active COVID-19. Sequencing used peripheral blood. The chain combines TRBV4-3 with TRBJ2-1, with 9 nucleotides matching TRBD2. CDR3 sequence reads: CASSSRGGPVHEQFF. In DNA, the CDR3 is TGCGCCAGCAGCTCGCGGGGGGGCCCTGTTCATGAGCAGTTCTTC.